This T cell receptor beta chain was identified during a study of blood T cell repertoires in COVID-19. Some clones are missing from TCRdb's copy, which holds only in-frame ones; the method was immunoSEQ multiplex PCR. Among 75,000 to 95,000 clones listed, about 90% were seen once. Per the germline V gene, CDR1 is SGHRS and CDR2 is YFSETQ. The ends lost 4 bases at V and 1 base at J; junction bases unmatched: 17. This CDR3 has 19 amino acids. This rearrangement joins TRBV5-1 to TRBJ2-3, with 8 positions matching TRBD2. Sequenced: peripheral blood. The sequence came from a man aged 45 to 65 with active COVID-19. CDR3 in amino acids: CASSLRTSGNPYRTDTQYF. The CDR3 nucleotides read TGCGCCAGCAGCCTGCGTACTAGCGGAAACCCGTACCGCACAGATACGCAGTATTTT.